Below are 12 T cell receptor beta chains sequenced from a single sample in a study of response to subunit inactivated influenza vaccine. TCRdb passed the RT-PCR reads through MiXCR, listing each CDR3 protein once. Of roughly 520,000 distinct CDR3 sequences in the sample, 25% were seen once. The starting material was CD4+ T cells sorted from PBMCs, obtained roughly 5 days after vaccination. These receptors were collected from a man between 45 and 60 years old who received an inactivated influenza vaccine.

The chain has TRBV20-1 and TRBJ1-2, with D maybe TRBD1 (5 bases). CDR3 size: 13 residues. Trimming pared 3 bases from V and 3 bases from J, leaving 11 bases between. Germline V CDR1 and CDR2: DFQATT, SNEGSKA (reference sequence). The CDR3 DNA follows: TGCAGTGCTAGTGTCAGGGTTGACTATGGCTACACCTTC. Its translation is CSASVRVDYGYTF.

The chain is built from TRBV20-1 and TRBJ2-7, with D unresolved. V was pared by 2 bases and J by 1 base, with 9 bases between. From germline, CDR1 is DFQATT and CDR2 SNEGSKA (reference sequence). The CDR3 loop spans 13 amino acids. CDR3 bases: TGCAGTGCTAGAAAACCTTATTCCTACGAGCAGTACTTC. Its translation: CSARKPYSYEQYF.

Only a few counts were recorded for this clonotype. The chain is built from TRBV24-1 and TRBJ2-7, with a weak D call TRBD2 (6 bases). Germline V gives CDR1 KGHDR, CDR2 SFDVKD. CDR3 length equals 13 residues. Trimming removed 4 bases at V and 6 bases at J, with 12 bases between. The CDR3 here is CATSDPQGGEQYF. DNA for the CDR3: TGTGCCACCAGTGACCCTCAGGGAGGCGAGCAGTACTTC.

This clonotype has a count of ten or more. The V and J genes are TRBV7-2 and TRBJ1-2; D remains unclear. CDR1 and CDR2 from the germline V gene are SGHTA and FQGNSA. The CDR3 totals 15 residues. V was cut by 5 bases and J by 8 bases, with 21 bases left in between. CDR3 DNA sequence: TGTGCCAGCAGCCCAACGACGGGGATATTTGAGGGCTACACCTTC. Translated: CASSPTTGIFEGYTF.

The J gene is TRBJ2-2, the V gene TRBV7-8; D not certain. The germline CDR1 and CDR2 sequences are SGHVS and FQNEAQ. The CDR3 sequence is 18 residues long. Trimming stripped 1 base from V and 4 bases from J, with 19 bases between. The CDR3 loop is CASSLVKGQRHFTGELFF. The CDR3 bases are TGTGCCAGCAGCTTAGTGAAGGGTCAGAGGCATTTCACCGGGGAGCTGTTTTTT.

This clonotype was found a few times. V is TRBV20-1 and J is TRBJ2-1; D not resolved. The V gene lost 5 bases and the J gene lost 8 bases, with 13 bases spanning the gap. CDR1 and CDR2 from the germline V gene are DFQATT and SNEGSKA (reference sequence). CDR3 length: 12 amino acids. In nucleotides, the CDR3 is TGCAGTGCTGAAACGCGAGCCGATGAGCAGTTCTTC. It is translated as CSAETRADEQFF.

This clonotype was seen more than once but under ten times. This chain links TRBV20-1 with TRBJ2-7, with D perhaps matching TRBD1 (6 bases). The CDR3 sequence is 11 residues long. V lost 1 base to trimming and J lost 5 bases, with 6 bases between them. Germline V lookup: CDR1 DFQATT, CDR2 SNEGSKA (reference sequence). CDR3 in amino acids: CSARGGHEQYF. The CDR3 DNA sequence: TGCAGTGCTAGAGGGGGGCACGAGCAGTACTTC.

The rearrangement joins TRBV4-1 to TRBJ2-1, with D possibly matching TRBD1 (5 bases). This CDR3 is 18 amino acids long. In germline, CDR1 is MGHRA, CDR2 YSYEKL. V was pared by 4 bases and J by 0 bases, with 19 bases between. CDR3 in amino acids: CASSRSSSGAHSYNEQFF. The CDR3 nucleotides are TGCGCCAGCAGCCGCTCATCTAGTGGGGCACACTCCTACAATGAGCAGTTCTTC.

The table lists this clonotype with many counts. The rearrangement uses TRBV20-1 and TRBJ2-5; D remains ambiguous. CDR1 is DFQATT and CDR2 is SNEGSKA in the germline V gene (reference sequence). The CDR3 has 11 residues. V lost 6 bases and J lost 5, with 10 bases in between. CDR3 nucleotides: TGCAGTGCAACGAAAGGGGAGACCCAGTACTTC. Translation gives CSATKGETQYF.

The chain has TRBV29-1 and TRBJ2-2, with unresolved D. Trimming took 4 bases from V and 6 from J, leaving 9 bases between them. This CDR3 spans 12 amino acids. Looked up from germline, CDR1 is SQVTM and CDR2 is ANQGSEA. CDR3 nucleotide sequence: TGCAGCGTTGGAGCCCGCGCCGGGGAGCTGTTTTTT. Translating it yields CSVGARAGELFF.

The CDR3 DNA sequence: TGTGCCAGCAGTTTGGGACAGGGATGGAGCACTGAAGCTTTCTTT. Translation: CASSLGQGWSTEAFF. This chain joins TRBV28 and TRBJ1-1; 9 bases agree with TRBD1. The CDR3 is 15 residues long. CDR1 MDHEN and CDR2 SYDVKM come from the germline V gene. The junction had 6 bases not matched to a gene; V was cut back by 3 bases and J by 4 bases. Supplemented by reference TRBV28 and TRBJ1-1, the full variable domain reads DVKVTQSSRYLVKRTGEKVFLECVQDMDHENMFWYRQDPGLGLRLIYFSYDVKMKEKGDIPEGYSVSREKKERFSLILESASTNQTSMYLCASSLGQGWSTEAFFGQGTRLTVV.

The rearrangement links TRBV20-1 to TRBJ2-1; D gene uncertain. Germline V CDR1 and CDR2: DFQATT, SNEGSKA (reference sequence). V was trimmed by 6 bases and J by 1 base, leaving 13 bases between them. The CDR3 length is 14 residues. DNA for the CDR3: TGCAGTGCGGCGACAACGAATTCCTACAATGAGCAGTTCTTC. Amino acid sequence: CSAATTNSYNEQFF.